These 30 T cell receptor beta chains share one sample of origin, sequenced in a study of T cells in tuberculosis. The assay was immunoSEQ multiplex PCR, and TCRdb's table has in-frame clones only and misses some. Of 25,000 to 35,000 clones listed, just over 90% were seen once; the top ten hold 6.5% to 9%. Time point of the sample: new active TB diagnosis, blood taken before or within 7 days of starting treatment. Source: PBMCs, taken at tuberculosis diagnosis. These receptors were obtained from an adult with tuberculosis. Some clones in this sample may be carry-over from other donors' samples.

V usage is TRBV7-9 and J usage is TRBJ1-3; possible D gene TRBD1, 6 bases. Trimming removed 2 bases at V and 0 bases at J, with 17 bases between. The CDR3 length is 18 residues. The germline V gene encodes CDR1 SEHNR and CDR2 FQNEAQ (reference sequence). The CDR3 here is CASSLSGGDRPSGNTIYF. The DNA for the CDR3 is TGTGCCAGCAGCTTAAGTGGGGGAGACAGGCCCTCTGGAAACACCATATATTTT.

The chain recombines TRBV5-1 with TRBJ2-5, with 7 positions matching TRBD1. The J segment lost 2 bases and the V segment lost 5 bases, leaving 6 bases of the junction unmatched. The CDR3 contains 14 residues. CDR1 and CDR2 from the germline V gene are SGHRS and YFSETQ. The DNA for the CDR3 is TGCGCCAGCAGATTGACAGGGCATCAAGAGACCCAGTACTTC. Protein product: CASRLTGHQETQYF.

The chain has TRBV6-6 and TRBJ2-2; 7 bases map to TRBD2. The V and J ends lost 0 bases and 5 bases, in that order; junction bases with no gene match: 0. CDR3 length equals 14 residues. Germline V gene sequence: CDR1 MNHNY, CDR2 SVGAGI (reference sequence). The CDR3 here is CASSYSGGTGELFF. CDR3 bases: TGTGCCAGCAGTTACTCGGGAGGGACCGGGGAGCTGTTTTTT.

This sequence joins TRBV7-9 and TRBJ2-1; 11 bases are shared with TRBD2. The ends lost 2 bases at V and 10 bases at J; junction bases unmatched: 7. This CDR3 comprises 15 residues. Germline assignment: CDR1 SEHNR and CDR2 FQNEAQ (reference sequence). CDR3 coding DNA: TGTGCCAGCAGCTTAAGTCTAGCGGGGGGTACCGAGCAGTTCTTC. Amino acids: CASSLSLAGGTEQFF.

This rearrangement joins TRBV6-1 to TRBJ2-3; 13 bases line up with TRBD2. CDR3 length: 15 amino acids. The V and J ends lost 6 bases and 7 bases, in that order; junction bases with no gene match: 7. Germline CDR1 reads MNHNS; CDR2 reads SASEGT. The CDR3 loop reads CASRTLAGGPNTQYF. In DNA, the CDR3 is TGTGCCAGCAGAACACTAGCGGGGGGGCCAAATACGCAGTATTTT.

The CDR3 region is CASKVFGRATDTQYF. The CDR3 DNA sequence: TGTGCCAGCAAGGTGTTCGGCAGGGCCACAGATACGCAGTATTTT. V and J are TRBV5-4 and TRBJ2-3, with a weak D call TRBD1 (5 bases). CDR1 and CDR2 (germline): SGHNT, YYREEE (reference sequence). This CDR3 contains 15 residues. V lost 6 bases to trimming and J lost 2 bases, with 16 bases between them.

This chain links TRBV2 with TRBJ2-1, with 12 bases lining up with TRBD2. Trimming removed 6 bases from V and 7 bases from J; junction bases left unmatched: 4. The germline V gene has CDR1 SNHLY and CDR2 FYNNEI. CDR3 length: 14 residues. The CDR3 spells CASRGLAGKNEQFF. The CDR3 DNA reads TGTGCCAGCAGGGGACTAGCGGGTAAGAATGAGCAGTTCTTC.

This clone appeared a few times. The chain employs TRBV18 and TRBJ1-6; TRBD1 aligns across 8 bases. The CDR3 sequence is 13 residues long. The J segment lost 8 bases and the V segment lost 5 bases, leaving 2 bases of the junction unmatched. Germline V gene data show CDR1 as KGHSH and CDR2 as LQKENI. The CDR3 DNA reads TGTGCCAGCTCAGGACAGGGAGATTCACCCCTCCACTTT. This translates into CASSGQGDSPLHF.

The V and J genes are TRBV7-9 and TRBJ2-1, with a weak D call TRBD2 (6 bases). Trimming stripped 1 base from V and 5 bases from J, with 12 bases between. CDR3 size: 15 residues. Germline-derived CDR1 and CDR2 are SEHNR and FQNEAQ (reference sequence). CDR3 in DNA: TGTGCCAGCAGCTTAGTACTAGCACAAAACAATGAGCAGTTCTTC. Translating it yields CASSLVLAQNNEQFF. The whole variable domain, remainder taken from reference TRBV7-9 and TRBJ2-1, is DTGVSQNPRHKITKRGQNVTFRCDPISEHNRLYWYRQTLGQGPEFLTYFQNEAQLEKSRLLSDRFSAERPKGSFSTLEIQRTEQGDSAMYLCASSLVLAQNNEQFFGPGTRLTVL.

This clone has just one count. J is TRBJ2-1 and V is TRBV14, with D perhaps matching TRBD1 (7 bases). The germline V and J ends were trimmed by 2 bases and 2 bases, with 16 bases remaining between them. The length of the CDR3 is 17 residues. The germline V gene encodes CDR1 SGHDN and CDR2 FVKESK. CDR3 bases: TGTGCCAGCAGCCAACTCCCTGGGGGGACAGCCTACAATGAGCAGTTCTTC. Translating it yields CASSQLPGGTAYNEQFF.

The chain joins TRBV27 to TRBJ2-7; D is possibly TRBD2 (6 bases). The germline V gene has CDR1 MNHEY and CDR2 SMNVEV (reference sequence). Trimming shortened V by 2 bases and J by 4 bases, and 12 bases separated the two germline ends. The CDR3 totals 14 residues. CDR3: CASSLVGGIYEQYF. Written as DNA, the CDR3 is TGTGCCAGCAGTTTAGTGGGAGGAATATACGAGCAGTACTTC.

The rearrangement joins TRBV5-1 to TRBJ2-7; possible D gene TRBD1, 5 bases. Trimming took 4 bases from V and 0 from J, leaving 8 bases between them. From germline, CDR1 is SGHRS and CDR2 YFSETQ. The CDR3 loop spans 13 amino acids. DNA of the CDR3: TGCGCCAGCAGCGCTGACAGCTCCTACGAGCAGTACTTC. Amino acids: CASSADSSYEQYF.

The chain has TRBV19 and TRBJ2-2; a weak D match, TRBD2 (6 bases). Germline-derived CDR1 and CDR2 are LNHDA and SQIVND (reference sequence). The V end was cut by 0 bases, the J end by 5 bases, with 16 bases between. The CDR3 consists of 17 residues. Here the CDR3 DNA reads TGTGCCAGTAGTATAGATCTATTGACTAGACGGACCGGGGAGCTGTTTTTT. This encodes CASSIDLLTRRTGELFF.

V gene TRBV30 combines with J gene TRBJ1-1; TRBD1 matches 9 bases. Germline CDR1 and CDR2: GTSNPN and SVGIG (reference sequence). J was trimmed by 6 bases and V by 0 bases; bases with no gene match: 11. The CDR3 extends over 16 amino acids. CDR3 bases: TGTGCCTGGAGTGTGCGACAGGGGGTAACGGTGGCTGAAGCTTTCTTT. Amino acids: CAWSVRQGVTVAEAFF. Looking up the rest from reference TRBV30 and TRBJ1-1 gives the full variable domain: SQTIHQWPATLVQPVGSPLSLECTVEGTSNPNLYWYRQAAGRGLQLLFYSVGIGQISSEVPQNLSASRPQDRQFILSSKKLLLSDSGFYLCAWSVRQGVTVAEAFFGQGTRLTVV.

CDR3 sequence: CASSLKAREAFF. CDR3 bases: TGTGCCAGCAGTTTAAAAGCCCGGGAAGCTTTCTTT. This sequence joins TRBV28 and TRBJ1-1; D is unresolved. This CDR3 is built from 12 residues. Trimming pared 2 bases from V and 8 bases from J, leaving 9 bases between. Germline V gene lookup returns CDR1 MDHEN and CDR2 SYDVKM.

V usage is TRBV18 and J usage is TRBJ2-1; D gene ambiguous. The CDR3 spans 14 residues. Germline V CDR1 and CDR2: KGHSH, LQKENI. V was pared by 2 bases and J by 5 bases, with 10 bases between. The chain's CDR3 is CASSPGYSNNEQFF. CDR3 nucleotides: TGTGCCAGCTCACCAGGTTACAGCAACAATGAGCAGTTCTTC.

The chain is built from TRBV6-5 and TRBJ2-1, with TRBD1 matching 7 bases. This CDR3 region has 15 residues. Losses at the gene ends were 5 bases for V and 1 base for J; bases not matched to a gene: 5. Germline lookup yields CDR1 MNHEY and CDR2 SVGAGI. The CDR3 region has the DNA TGTGCCAGCAGTATGAACAGGGGTTCCTACAATGAGCAGTTCTTC. This sequence encodes CASSMNRGSYNEQFF.

This CDR3 reads CASSPQGGGQETQYF. The CDR3, as DNA: TGTGCCAGCAGCCCACAGGGGGGGGGCCAAGAGACCCAGTACTTC. The chain couples TRBV11-2 to TRBJ2-5; possible D gene TRBD1, 8 bases. This CDR3 comprises 15 residues. Trimming took 5 bases from V and 1 from J, leaving 14 bases between them. The germline V gene encodes CDR1 SGHAT and CDR2 FQNNGV.

The genes are TRBV7-2 and TRBJ2-3, with 7 positions matching TRBD2. Trimming cost V 5 bases and J 4 bases; bases outside gene matches: 9. In germline, CDR1 is SGHTA, CDR2 FQGNSA. The CDR3 runs 15 residues. CDR3 sequence (DNA): TGTGCCAGCAGCAAAGACGGGGGGAGGTCAGATACGCAGTATTTT. Protein: CASSKDGGRSDTQYF.

The J gene is TRBJ2-2, the V gene TRBV18; D perhaps matches TRBD1 (6 bases). This CDR3 comprises 15 residues. Germline V lookup: CDR1 KGHSH, CDR2 LQKENI. Trimming left V 3 bases short and J 4 bases short, with 12 bases between. DNA for the CDR3: TGTGCCAGCTCACCGCCAGGGGTTGTCACCGGGGAGCTGTTTTTT. Translating gives CASSPPGVVTGELFF. Combining the CDR3 with reference TRBV18 and TRBJ2-2 gives the whole variable domain NAGVMQNPRHLVRRRGQEARLRCSPMKGHSHVYWYRQLPEEGLKFMVYLQKENIIDESGMPKERFSAEFPKEGPSILRIQQVVRGDSAAYFCASSPPGVVTGELFFGEGSRLTVL.

This chain connects TRBV11-3 to TRBJ2-2; weak D call: TRBD1 (6 bases). Germline V gene data show CDR1 as SGHNT and CDR2 as YENEEA. This CDR3 has 15 residues. V was pared by 5 bases and J by 2 bases, with 12 bases between. CDR3 sequence: CASSPSRGNTGELFF. CDR3 sequence (DNA): TGTGCCAGCAGCCCAAGCAGGGGTAACACCGGGGAGCTGTTTTTT. The variable domain in full, completed from reference TRBV11-3 and TRBJ2-2, reads EAGVVQSPRYKIIEKKQPVAFWCNPISGHNTLYWYLQNLGQGPELLIRYENEEAVDDSQLPKDRFSAERLKGVDSTLKIQPAELGDSAVYLCASSPSRGNTGELFFGEGSRLTVL.

J is TRBJ2-3 and V is TRBV9, with 7 bases fitting TRBD2. The CDR3 spans 16 residues. The V gene end was trimmed by 0 bases and the J gene end by 0 bases; junction bases not matched to a gene: 4. Germline loops: CDR1 SGDLS, CDR2 YYNGEE. The CDR3 DNA follows: TGTGCCAGCAGCGTAGCCCAGCGGGGAAGCACAGATACGCAGTATTTT. Its translation is CASSVAQRGSTDTQYF.

V and J are TRBV5-4 and TRBJ2-7; TRBD1 matches at 8 bases. CDR1 is SGHNT, CDR2 YYREEE, per germline (reference sequence). Trimming at V came to 0 bases and at J to 3 bases, leaving 8 bases not matched to a gene. The CDR3 consists of 16 residues. The CDR3 is CASSLVPRGRVYEQYF. The CDR3 coding sequence is TGTGCCAGCAGCTTGGTCCCCAGGGGGCGCGTCTACGAGCAGTACTTC.

The rearrangement uses TRBV15 and TRBJ1-6, with D possibly TRBD1 on 5 matching bases. This CDR3 is 15 amino acids long. Trimming cost V 3 bases and J 5 bases, with 11 bases left between them. Per germline, CDR1 LNHNV and CDR2 YYDKDF (reference sequence). CDR3 sequence reads: CATSRGTGDNSPLHF. The DNA for the CDR3 is TGTGCCACCAGCAGGGGGACGGGGGATAATTCACCCCTCCACTTT.

V and J are TRBV4-1 and TRBJ2-7, with D tentatively TRBD2 (5 bases). The V gene's germline CDR1 is MGHRA and CDR2 YSYEKL. The length of the CDR3 is 14 residues. Trimming left V 3 bases short and J 5 bases short, with 14 bases between. CDR3 protein: CASSQKIGLDEQYF. CDR3 bases: TGCGCCAGCAGCCAGAAGATCGGACTGGACGAGCAGTACTTC.

This chain connects TRBV11-2 to TRBJ2-2, with 10 nucleotides matching TRBD2. This CDR3 comprises 16 residues. Losses at the gene ends were 5 bases for V and 0 bases for J; bases not matched to a gene: 3. Germline V CDR1 and CDR2: SGHAT, FQNNGV. The CDR3 region has the DNA TGTGCCAGCAGCCGAAGCGGGGGGGCGAACACCGGGGAGCTGTTTTTT. Translated, it gives CASSRSGGANTGELFF.

The genes are TRBV9 and TRBJ2-5; perhaps TRBD2 as D (6 bases). Trimming removed 4 bases at V and 5 bases at J, with 21 bases between. The CDR3 is 16 amino acids. Germline values: CDR1 SGDLS, CDR2 YYNGEE. Here the CDR3 DNA reads TGTGCCAGCAGCCCCGATAGAGGTCGGGCGGGGGAGACCCAGTACTTC. This codes for CASSPDRGRAGETQYF.

This chain links TRBV27 with TRBJ1-3, with D unresolved. The CDR3 covers 13 residues. The germline CDR1 and CDR2 sequences are MNHEY and SMNVEV (reference sequence). Between the trimmed V and J ends, which lost 3 bases and 2 bases, there was a span of 5 bases. In DNA, the CDR3 is TGTGCCAGCAGTTTGCGGGCTGGAAACACCATATATTTT. Translating it yields CASSLRAGNTIYF.

The rearrangement links TRBV10-3 to TRBJ2-6, with D perhaps matching TRBD1 (6 bases). Trimming removed 0 bases at V and 1 base at J, with 7 bases between. CDR3 size: 16 residues. Germline V lookup: CDR1 ENHRY, CDR2 SYGVKD. This chain's CDR3 is CAISESRGSGANVLTF. The CDR3 coding sequence is TGTGCCATCAGTGAGTCGAGGGGGTCTGGGGCCAACGTCCTGACTTTC.

CDR3 in amino acids: CASSPQGGLNQPQHF. For the CDR3, the DNA is TGTGCCAGCAGCCCCCAGGGGGGCCTTAATCAGCCCCAGCATTTT. The chain carries TRBV7-2 and TRBJ1-5, with 7 bases identical to TRBD1. Germline CDR1 is SGHTA and CDR2 is FQGNSA. The V and J ends lost 5 bases and 4 bases, in that order; junction bases with no gene match: 8. The CDR3 runs to 15 residues.